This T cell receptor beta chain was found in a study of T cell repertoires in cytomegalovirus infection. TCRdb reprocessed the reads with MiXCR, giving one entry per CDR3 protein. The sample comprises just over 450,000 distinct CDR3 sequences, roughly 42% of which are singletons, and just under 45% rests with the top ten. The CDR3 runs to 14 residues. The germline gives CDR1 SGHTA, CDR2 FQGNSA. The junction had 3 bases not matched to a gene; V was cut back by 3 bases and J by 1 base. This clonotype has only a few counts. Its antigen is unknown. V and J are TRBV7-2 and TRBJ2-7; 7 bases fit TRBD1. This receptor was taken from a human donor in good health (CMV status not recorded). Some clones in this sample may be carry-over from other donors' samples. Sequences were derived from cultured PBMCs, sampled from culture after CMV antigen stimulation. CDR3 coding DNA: TGTGCCAGCAGCTTGCCGGGACAGTCCTACGAGCAGTACTTC. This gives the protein CASSLPGQSYEQYF.